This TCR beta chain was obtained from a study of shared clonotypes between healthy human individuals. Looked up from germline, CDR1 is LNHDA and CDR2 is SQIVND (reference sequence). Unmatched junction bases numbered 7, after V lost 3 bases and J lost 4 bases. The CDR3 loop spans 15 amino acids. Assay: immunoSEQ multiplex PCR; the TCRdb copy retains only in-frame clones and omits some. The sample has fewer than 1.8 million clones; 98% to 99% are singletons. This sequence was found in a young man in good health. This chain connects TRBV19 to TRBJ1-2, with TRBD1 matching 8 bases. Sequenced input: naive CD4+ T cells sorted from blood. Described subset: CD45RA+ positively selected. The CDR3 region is CASSMTSDRVYGYTF. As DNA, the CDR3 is TGTGCCAGTAGTATGACCTCGGACAGGGTCTATGGCTACACCTTC.